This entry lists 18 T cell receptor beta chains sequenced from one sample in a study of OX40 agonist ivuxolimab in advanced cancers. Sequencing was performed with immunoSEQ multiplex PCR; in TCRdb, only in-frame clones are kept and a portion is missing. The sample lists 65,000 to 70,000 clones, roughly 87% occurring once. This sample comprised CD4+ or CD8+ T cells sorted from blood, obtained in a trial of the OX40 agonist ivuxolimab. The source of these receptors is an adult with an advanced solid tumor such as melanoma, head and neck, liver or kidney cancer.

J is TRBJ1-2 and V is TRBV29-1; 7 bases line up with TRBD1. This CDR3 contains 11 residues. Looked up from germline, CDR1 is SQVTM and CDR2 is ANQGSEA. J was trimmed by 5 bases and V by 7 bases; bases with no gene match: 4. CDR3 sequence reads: CSGRDSYGYTF. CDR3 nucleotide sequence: TGCAGCGGCCGGGACAGTTATGGCTACACCTTC.

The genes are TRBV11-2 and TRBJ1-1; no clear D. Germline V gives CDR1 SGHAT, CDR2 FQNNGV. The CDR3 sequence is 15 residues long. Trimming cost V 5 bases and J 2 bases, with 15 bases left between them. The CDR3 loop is CASSLPGRDNTEAFF. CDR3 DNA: TGTGCCAGCAGCCTCCCCGGCCGGGATAACACTGAAGCTTTCTTT.

CDR3 sequence: CASRGTLQGGHVSNTEAFF. DNA of the CDR3: TGTGCCAGTAGGGGGACCCTCCAAGGGGGCCACGTATCGAACACTGAAGCTTTCTTT. The chain joins TRBV19 to TRBJ1-1; 7 nucleotides agree with TRBD1. V dropped 6 bases and J dropped 1; count of bases not matched to a gene: 20. CDR1 LNHDA and CDR2 SQIVND come from the germline V gene (reference sequence). The CDR3 is 19 residues long.

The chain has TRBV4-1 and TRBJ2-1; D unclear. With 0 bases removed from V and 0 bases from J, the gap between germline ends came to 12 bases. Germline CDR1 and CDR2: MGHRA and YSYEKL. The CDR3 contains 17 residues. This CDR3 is CASSQDPRSSSYNEQFF. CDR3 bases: TGCGCCAGCAGCCAAGATCCGAGGAGCAGCTCCTACAATGAGCAGTTCTTC.

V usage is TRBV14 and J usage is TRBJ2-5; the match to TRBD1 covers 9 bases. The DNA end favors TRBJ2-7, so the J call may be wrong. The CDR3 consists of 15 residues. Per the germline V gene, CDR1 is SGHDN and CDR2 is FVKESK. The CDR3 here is CASSPGQGYSYEQYF. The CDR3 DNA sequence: TGTGCCAGCAGCCCGGGACAGGGCTACTCCTACGAGCAGTACTTC.

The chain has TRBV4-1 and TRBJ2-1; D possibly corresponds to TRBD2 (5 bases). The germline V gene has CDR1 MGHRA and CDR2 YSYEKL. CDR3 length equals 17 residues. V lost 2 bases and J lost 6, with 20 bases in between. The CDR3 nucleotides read TGCGCCAGCAGCCAAAGATTGGAGGCTAGCTGGGGCAATGAGCAGTTCTTC. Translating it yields CASSQRLEASWGNEQFF.

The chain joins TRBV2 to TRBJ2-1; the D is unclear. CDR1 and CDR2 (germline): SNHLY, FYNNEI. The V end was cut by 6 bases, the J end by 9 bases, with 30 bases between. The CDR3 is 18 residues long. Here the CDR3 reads CASRNPSRRLYRDAEQFF. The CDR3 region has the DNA TGTGCCAGCAGGAACCCCTCCCGGCGGCTATATCGAGACGCTGAGCAGTTCTTC.

The CDR3, as DNA: TGTGCCAGCAGTGAATTTTTGGAGACCCAGTACTTC. It codes for CASSEFLETQYF. The chain employs TRBV6-1 and TRBJ2-5; D remains unclear. Germline V gene sequence: CDR1 MNHNS, CDR2 SASEGT. Trimming shortened V by 2 bases and J by 5 bases, and 6 bases separated the two germline ends. This CDR3 is built from 12 residues.

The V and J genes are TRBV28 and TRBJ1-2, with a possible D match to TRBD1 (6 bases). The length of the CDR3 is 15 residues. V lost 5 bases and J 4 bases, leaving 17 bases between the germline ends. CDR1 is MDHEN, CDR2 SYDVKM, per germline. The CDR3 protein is CASSVSGGGFYGYTF. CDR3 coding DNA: TGTGCCAGCAGTGTCTCCGGTGGGGGCTTCTATGGCTACACCTTC.

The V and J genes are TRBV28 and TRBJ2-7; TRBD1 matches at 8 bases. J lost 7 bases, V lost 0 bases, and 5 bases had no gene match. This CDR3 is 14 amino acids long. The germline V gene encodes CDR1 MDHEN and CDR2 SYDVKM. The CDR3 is CASSLWDRVVEQYF. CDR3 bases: TGTGCCAGCAGTTTATGGGACAGGGTTGTTGAGCAGTACTTC. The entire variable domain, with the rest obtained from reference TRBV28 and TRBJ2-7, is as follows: DVKVTQSSRYLVKRTGEKVFLECVQDMDHENMFWYRQDPGLGLRLIYFSYDVKMKEKGDIPEGYSVSREKKERFSLILESASTNQTSMYLCASSLWDRVVEQYFGPGTRLTVT.

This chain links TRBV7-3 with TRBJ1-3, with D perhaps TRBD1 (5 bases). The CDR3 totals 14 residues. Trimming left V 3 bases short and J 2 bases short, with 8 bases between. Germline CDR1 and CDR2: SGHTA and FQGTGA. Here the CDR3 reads CASSFGGTGNTIYF. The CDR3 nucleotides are TGTGCCAGCAGCTTCGGGGGAACTGGAAACACCATATATTTT. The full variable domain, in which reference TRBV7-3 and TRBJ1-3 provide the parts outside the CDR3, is GAGVSQTPSNKVTEKGKYVELRCDPISGHTALYWYRQSLGQGPEFLIYFQGTGAADDSGLPNDRFFAVRPEGSVSTLKIQRTERGDSAVYLCASSFGGTGNTIYFGEGSWLTVV.

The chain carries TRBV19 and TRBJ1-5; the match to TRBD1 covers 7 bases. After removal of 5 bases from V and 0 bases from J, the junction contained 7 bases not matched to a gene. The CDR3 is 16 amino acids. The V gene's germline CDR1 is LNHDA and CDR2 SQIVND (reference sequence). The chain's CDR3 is CASSWGQSYSNQPQHF. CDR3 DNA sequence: TGTGCCAGTAGTTGGGGACAGAGTTATAGCAATCAGCCCCAGCATTTT.

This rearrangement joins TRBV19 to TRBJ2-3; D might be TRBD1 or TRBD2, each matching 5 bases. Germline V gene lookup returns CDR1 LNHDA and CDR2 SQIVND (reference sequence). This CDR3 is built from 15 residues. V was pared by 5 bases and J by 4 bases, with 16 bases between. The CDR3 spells CASSPRDLGADTQYF. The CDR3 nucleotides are TGTGCCAGTAGTCCCCGGGACCTGGGCGCAGATACGCAGTATTTT.

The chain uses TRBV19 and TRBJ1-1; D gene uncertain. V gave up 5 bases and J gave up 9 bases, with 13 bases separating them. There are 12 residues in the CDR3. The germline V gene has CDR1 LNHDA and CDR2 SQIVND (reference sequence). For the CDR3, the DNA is TGTGCCAGTAGTGGGGTACGAGTTAAAGCTTTCTTT. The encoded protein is CASSGVRVKAFF.

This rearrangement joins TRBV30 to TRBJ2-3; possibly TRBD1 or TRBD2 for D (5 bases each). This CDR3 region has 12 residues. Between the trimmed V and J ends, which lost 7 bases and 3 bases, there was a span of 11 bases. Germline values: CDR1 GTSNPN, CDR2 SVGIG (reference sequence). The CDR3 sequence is CASGDQTDTQYF. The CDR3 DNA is TGTGCCTCTGGGGACCAGACAGATACGCAGTATTTT. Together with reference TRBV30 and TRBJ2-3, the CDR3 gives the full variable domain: SQTIHQWPATLVQPVGSPLSLECTVEGTSNPNLYWYRQAAGRGLQLLFYSVGIGQISSEVPQNLSASRPQDRQFILSSKKLLLSDSGFYLCASGDQTDTQYFGPGTRLTVL.

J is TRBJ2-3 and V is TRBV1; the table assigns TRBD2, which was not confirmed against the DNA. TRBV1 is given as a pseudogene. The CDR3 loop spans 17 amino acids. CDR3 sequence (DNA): TGCACCAGCAGCCAAGGGGCCTTCCGGGAGGACACAGATACGCAGTATTTT. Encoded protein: CTSSQGAFREDTDTQYF.

DNA for the CDR3: TGTGCCAGTATGGCCGGATCGACCCCCTACGAGCAGTACTTC. This sequence encodes CASMAGSTPYEQYF. The rearrangement links TRBV19 to TRBJ2-7; D is uncertain. CDR3 length equals 14 residues. CDR1 is LNHDA and CDR2 is SQIVND in the germline V gene (reference sequence). Trimming cost V 7 bases and J 2 bases, with 15 bases left between them.

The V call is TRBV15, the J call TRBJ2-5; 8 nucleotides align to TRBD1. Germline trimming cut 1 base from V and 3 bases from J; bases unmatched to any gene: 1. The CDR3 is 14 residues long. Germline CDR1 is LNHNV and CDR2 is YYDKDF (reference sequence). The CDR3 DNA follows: TGTGCCACCAGCAGAGTGGACAGGGAAGAGACCCAGTACTTC. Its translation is CATSRVDREETQYF.